The rows below give T cell receptor beta chains drawn from one sample of a study of blood T cell repertoires in COVID-19. The assay was immunoSEQ multiplex PCR, and TCRdb's table has in-frame clones only and misses some. Among about 440,000 clones listed, about 87% were seen once. The sequenced sample consisted of peripheral blood. All receptors derive from a woman in her forties or fifties with COVID-19, enrolled during active disease. Both conserved end residues are part of each CDR3. D genes are given only for firm matches. A row's size may be missing; if present it is once, few, many or a size class.

cdr3_nt cdr3_aa d_call j_call clone_size cdr3_length v_call
TGTGCCAGCAGCAATACAGCTGACTATGGCTACACCTTC CASSNTADYGYTF NA TRBJ1-2 NA 13 TRBV11-2
TGTGCCAGCACCTCATGGGAGAACTACAATGAGCAGTTCTTC CASTSWENYNEQFF NA TRBJ2-1 NA 14 TRBV6-6
TGCGCCAGCAGTCCTAGCACTGACACTGAAGCTTTCTTT CASSPSTDTEAFF NA TRBJ1-1 NA 13 TRBV5-1
TGTGCCAGCAGTTTTCCCGGGGATTATACGCAGTATTTT CASSFPGDYTQYF NA TRBJ2-3 NA 13 TRBV12-3/TRBV12-4
TGTGCCAGCAGCTCCCGACTAGCGGGGGCGAACACCGGGGAGCTGTTTTTT CASSSRLAGANTGELFF TRBD2 TRBJ2-2 NA 17 TRBV9
TGTGCCAGTCAGGACAGTCGCAATGAAAAACTGTTTTTT CASQDSRNEKLFF NA TRBJ1-4 NA 13 TRBV19
TGTGCCAGCAGTTTCCACACGGACACCCTAGGAGGCTACACCTTC CASSFHTDTLGGYTF NA TRBJ1-2 NA 15 TRBV6-5
TGTGCCAGCAGTTACCCAGGGTACTATGGCTACACCTTC CASSYPGYYGYTF NA TRBJ1-2 NA 13 TRBV6-5
TGCGCCAGCAGTGTTTCAAGGGGCTTGAACACTGAAGCTTTCTTT CASSVSRGLNTEAFF NA TRBJ1-1 NA 15 TRBV10-1
TGTGCCAGCTCAGGGGGCGTCCAGCCCCAGCATTTT CASSGGVQPQHF NA TRBJ1-5 NA 12 TRBV18
TGTGCCATCAGTGAGTCGCGGGGGGGCTCCTACGAGCAGTACTTC CAISESRGGSYEQYF TRBD2 TRBJ2-7 NA 15 TRBV10-3
TGTGCCAGCAGCTCTGGACTAGCGGGGGGGACAGATACGCAGTATTTT CASSSGLAGGTDTQYF TRBD2 TRBJ2-3 NA 16 TRBV5-4
TGTGCCAGCAGTTCTCGGACTCTCTACACCTTC CASSSRTLYTF NA TRBJ1-2 NA 11 TRBV12-3/TRBV12-4
TGTGCCAGCAGCCAAGTAGCGGGGGCTGGCCCAAGGGATACGCAGTATTTT CASSQVAGAGPRDTQYF TRBD2 TRBJ2-3 NA 17 TRBV3-1/TRBV3-2
TGTGCCAGCAGCTCGAACTATGGCTACACCTTC CASSSNYGYTF NA TRBJ1-2 NA 11 TRBV28
TGCGCCAGCAGCGATGGGACGGGAGGTTCCGAGCAGTACTTC CASSDGTGGSEQYF TRBD2 TRBJ2-7 NA 14 TRBV5-1
TGTGCCAGCAGCCCCTCTTGGGGGGATACTGAAGCTTTCTTT CASSPSWGDTEAFF NA TRBJ1-1 NA 14 TRBV4-2
TGTGCCAGCAGCTTCCGGGACAGGGTCACAGATACGCAGTATTTT CASSFRDRVTDTQYF TRBD1 TRBJ2-3 NA 15 TRBV5-5
TGTGCCAGCAGCGAAGGAGGAGCGTTCTCCTACAATGAGCAGTTCTTC CASSEGGAFSYNEQFF NA TRBJ2-1 NA 16 TRBV3-1/TRBV3-2
TGTGCCAGCCAAAATCGGGACAGGGGGTTTCTGGCTTTCTTT CASQNRDRGFLAFF TRBD1 TRBJ1-1 NA 14 TRBV6-6
TGTGCCAGTAGTCTGAACAGGGTAGGGAATCAGCCCCAGCATTTT CASSLNRVGNQPQHF NA TRBJ1-5 NA 15 TRBV19
TGCGCCAGCAGCTTGATGAGCTCCTACGAGCAGTACTTC CASSLMSSYEQYF NA TRBJ2-7 NA 13 TRBV5-1
TGTGCCAGCAGCTTACAGGGGGCTGCGACTGAAGCTTTCTTT CASSLQGAATEAFF TRBD1 TRBJ1-1 NA 14 TRBV7-3
TGTGCCAGCAGTTCTTGGGACAGCGAAGCTTTCTTT CASSSWDSEAFF TRBD1 TRBJ1-1 NA 12 TRBV12-3/TRBV12-4
TGTGCCAGCAGCGTGGGACCAGCAGCGGGGAAGAACACCGGGGAGCTGTTTTTT CASSVGPAAGKNTGELFF TRBD2 TRBJ2-2 NA 18 TRBV7-6
TGCGCCAGCAGCTTGGACAGGGTGAACACTGAAGCTTTCTTT CASSLDRVNTEAFF NA TRBJ1-1 few 14 TRBV5-1
TGTGCCAGCAGTTTCCCTCAGGGGAGAGGGATGAACACTGAAGCTTTCTTT CASSFPQGRGMNTEAFF NA TRBJ1-1 once 17 TRBV6-2/TRBV6-3
TGCGCCAGCAGCACCACAGGGGGTATCACCGGGGAGCTGTTTTTT CASSTTGGITGELFF TRBD1 TRBJ2-2 once 15 TRBV5-1
TGTGCCAGCACCCGAGAACACGGGTCCTACGAGCAGTACTTC CASTREHGSYEQYF NA TRBJ2-7 NA 14 TRBV11-2
TGTGCCAGCAGCCTACAGGGAGCTAACTATGGCTACACCTTC CASSLQGANYGYTF NA TRBJ1-2 NA 14 TRBV28
TGCAGCGTTGAAGCGAGGGATGGCTACACCTTC CSVEARDGYTF NA TRBJ1-2 NA 11 TRBV29-1
TGTGCCGCGGGTGGGTTTGAAGAGCAGTACTTC CAAGGFEEQYF NA TRBJ2-7 once 11 TRBV30
TGTGCCAGCAGAGAAGCGGGGGCTGAGTACGAGCAGTACTTC CASREAGAEYEQYF TRBD2 TRBJ2-7 NA 14 TRBV11-1
TGCGCCAGCAGCCTACAACTAAAGGACAGGGACCCGCAGTACTTC CASSLQLKDRDPQYF TRBD1 TRBJ2-7 few 15 TRBV5-1
TGTGCCAGTTGCCAAGGGACTAGCGGGGGCACCGGGGAGCTGTTTTTT CASCQGTSGGTGELFF TRBD2 TRBJ2-2 NA 16 TRBV19
TGTGCCAGCAGCTTGACGAGGGCTGAAGCTTTCTTT CASSLTRAEAFF NA TRBJ1-1 NA 12 TRBV7-9
TGTGCCAGCAGCTTAAGCGCTCGAAATTCACCCCTCCACTTT CASSLSARNSPLHF NA TRBJ1-6 NA 14 TRBV7-3
TGTGCCAGCAGCTCAACCCCCTCGGACAATGAGCAGTTCTTC CASSSTPSDNEQFF NA TRBJ2-1 few 14 TRBV11-2
TGTGCCAGCAGCCTAGACAGGGGTACAGATACGCAGTATTTT CASSLDRGTDTQYF TRBD1 TRBJ2-3 once 14 TRBV6-5
TGTGCCAGCACTCTAGATTCATCCCCCGGAAACACCATATATTTT CASTLDSSPGNTIYF NA TRBJ1-3 few 15 TRBV2
TGCGCCAGCAGCCAAGATTGGGGAGGTAGCGGGTCCTCTAGCACAGATACGCAGTATTTT CASSQDWGGSGSSSTDTQYF TRBD2 TRBJ2-3 NA 20 TRBV4-1
TGTGCCAGCACCATAGGGGGGGGCTTGGAGGAAGCTTTCTTT CASTIGGGLEEAFF NA TRBJ1-1 NA 14 TRBV2
TGCAGCGTTGAAGGTTCAGGGGGCGGCTCTGGGGCCAACGTCCTGACTTTC CSVEGSGGGSGANVLTF TRBD1 TRBJ2-6 NA 17 TRBV29-1
TGTGCCACCAGTGGGGGCGGGGATAATGAAAAACTGTTTTTT CATSGGGDNEKLFF NA TRBJ1-4 NA 14 TRBV24-1
TGTGCCTGGAGTGGAGGGACAGCCTACGAGCAGTACTTC CAWSGGTAYEQYF TRBD1 TRBJ2-7 NA 13 TRBV30
TGTGCCTGGACCTCCGGAGCCTACGAGCAGTACTTC CAWTSGAYEQYF NA TRBJ2-7 NA 12 TRBV30